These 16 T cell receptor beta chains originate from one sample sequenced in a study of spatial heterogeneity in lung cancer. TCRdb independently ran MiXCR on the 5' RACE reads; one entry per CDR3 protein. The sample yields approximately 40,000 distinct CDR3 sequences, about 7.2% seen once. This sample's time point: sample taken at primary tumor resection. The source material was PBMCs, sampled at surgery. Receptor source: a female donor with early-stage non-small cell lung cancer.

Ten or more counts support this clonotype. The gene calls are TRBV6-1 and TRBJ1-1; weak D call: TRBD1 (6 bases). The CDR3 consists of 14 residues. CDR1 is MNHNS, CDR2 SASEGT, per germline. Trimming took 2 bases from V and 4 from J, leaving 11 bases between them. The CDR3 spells CASSERGVGTEAFF. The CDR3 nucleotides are TGTGCCAGCAGTGAAAGGGGGGTGGGCACTGAAGCTTTCTTT.

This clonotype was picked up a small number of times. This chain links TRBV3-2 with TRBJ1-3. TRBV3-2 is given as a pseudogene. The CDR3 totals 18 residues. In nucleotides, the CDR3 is TGTGCCAGCAGCCAAGTAATTGAATTAGGGCGCTCTGGAAACACCATATATTTT. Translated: CASSQVIELGRSGNTIYF.

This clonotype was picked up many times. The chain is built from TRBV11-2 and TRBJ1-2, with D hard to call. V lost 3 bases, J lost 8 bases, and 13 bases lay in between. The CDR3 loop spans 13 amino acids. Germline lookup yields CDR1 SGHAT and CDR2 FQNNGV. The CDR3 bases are TGTGCCAGCAGCTTTGGGCACGCATCGGGCTACACCTTC. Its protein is CASSFGHASGYTF. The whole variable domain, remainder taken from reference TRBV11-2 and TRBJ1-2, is EAGVAQSPRYKIIEKRQSVAFWCNPISGHATLYWYQQILGQGPKLLIQFQNNGVVDDSQLPKDRFSAERLKGVDSTLKIQPAKLEDSAVYLCASSFGHASGYTFGSGTRLTVV.

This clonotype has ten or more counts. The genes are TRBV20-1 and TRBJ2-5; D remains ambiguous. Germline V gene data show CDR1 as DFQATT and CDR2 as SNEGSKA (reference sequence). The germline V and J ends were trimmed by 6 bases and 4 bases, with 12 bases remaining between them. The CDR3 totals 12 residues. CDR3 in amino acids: CSAGYSSETQYF. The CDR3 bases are TGCAGTGCCGGGTATTCGTCAGAGACCCAGTACTTC.

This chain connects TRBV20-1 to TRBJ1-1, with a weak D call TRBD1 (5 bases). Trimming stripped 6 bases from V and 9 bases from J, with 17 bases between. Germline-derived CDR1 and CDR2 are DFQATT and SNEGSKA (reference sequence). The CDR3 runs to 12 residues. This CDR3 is CSAQQAGRKAFF. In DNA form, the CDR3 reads TGCAGTGCCCAACAAGCAGGGAGAAAAGCTTTCTTT.

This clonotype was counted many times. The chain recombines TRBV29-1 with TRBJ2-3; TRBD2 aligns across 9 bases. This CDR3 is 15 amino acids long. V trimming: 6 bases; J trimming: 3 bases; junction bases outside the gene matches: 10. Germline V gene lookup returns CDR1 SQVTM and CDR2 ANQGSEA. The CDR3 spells CSVGAPSGATDTQYF. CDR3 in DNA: TGCAGCGTGGGCGCCCCTAGCGGGGCAACAGATACGCAGTATTTT.

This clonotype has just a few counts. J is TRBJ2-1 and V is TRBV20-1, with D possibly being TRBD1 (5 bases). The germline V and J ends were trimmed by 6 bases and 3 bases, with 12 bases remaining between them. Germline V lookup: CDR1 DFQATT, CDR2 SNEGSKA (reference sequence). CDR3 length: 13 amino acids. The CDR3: CSAETGIYNEQFF. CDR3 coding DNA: TGCAGTGCAGAAACAGGAATCTACAATGAGCAGTTCTTC.

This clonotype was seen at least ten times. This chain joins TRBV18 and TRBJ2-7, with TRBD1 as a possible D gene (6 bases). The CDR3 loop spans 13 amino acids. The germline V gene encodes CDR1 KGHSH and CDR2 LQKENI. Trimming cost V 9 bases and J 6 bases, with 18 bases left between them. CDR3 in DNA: TGTGCCAGTTCGCGACAGGCCCCTGGCGAGCAGTACTTC. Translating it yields CASSRQAPGEQYF.

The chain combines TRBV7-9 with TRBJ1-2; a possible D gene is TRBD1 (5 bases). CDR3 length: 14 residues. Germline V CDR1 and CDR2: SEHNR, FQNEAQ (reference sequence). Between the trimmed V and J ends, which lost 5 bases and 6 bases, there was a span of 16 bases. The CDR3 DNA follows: TGTGCCAGCAGCCCCCAAGGGGCGAGGAATGGCTACACCTTC. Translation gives CASSPQGARNGYTF.

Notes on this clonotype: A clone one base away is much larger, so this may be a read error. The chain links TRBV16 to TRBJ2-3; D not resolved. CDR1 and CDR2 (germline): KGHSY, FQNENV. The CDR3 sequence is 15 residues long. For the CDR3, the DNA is TGTGTCAGCAGCCAATTATCCCTGAGCACAGATACGCAGTATTTT. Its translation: CVSSQLSLSTDTQYF.

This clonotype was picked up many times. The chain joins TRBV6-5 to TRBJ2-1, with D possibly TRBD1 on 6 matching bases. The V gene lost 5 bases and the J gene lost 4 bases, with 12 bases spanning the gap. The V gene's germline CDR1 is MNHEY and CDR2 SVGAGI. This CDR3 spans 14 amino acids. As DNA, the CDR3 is TGTGCCAGCAGTCCGGACAGTGTGTACAATGAGCAGTTCTTC. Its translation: CASSPDSVYNEQFF.

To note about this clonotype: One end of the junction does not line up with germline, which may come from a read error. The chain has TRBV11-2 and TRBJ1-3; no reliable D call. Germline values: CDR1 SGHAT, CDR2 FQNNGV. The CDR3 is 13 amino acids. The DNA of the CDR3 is TGTGCTAGCAGCTTTACTTCTGGAAACACCATATATTTT. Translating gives CASSFTSGNTIYF.

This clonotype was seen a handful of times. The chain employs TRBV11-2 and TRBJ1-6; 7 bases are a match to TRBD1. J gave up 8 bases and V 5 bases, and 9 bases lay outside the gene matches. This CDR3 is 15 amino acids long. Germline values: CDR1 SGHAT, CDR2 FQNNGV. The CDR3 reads CASSTRWQGDSPLHF. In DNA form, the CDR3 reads TGTGCCAGCAGCACCCGGTGGCAGGGGGATTCACCCCTCCACTTT.

This chain's CDR3 is CASSRDSLYGYTF. Here the CDR3 DNA reads TGCGCCAGCAGCCGGGACAGCCTCTATGGCTACACCTTC. The chain links TRBV5-1 to TRBJ1-2; 7 bases are a match to TRBD1. This CDR3 region has 13 residues. The V and J ends lost 4 bases and 4 bases, in that order; junction bases with no gene match: 4. The germline V gene has CDR1 SGHRS and CDR2 YFSETQ.

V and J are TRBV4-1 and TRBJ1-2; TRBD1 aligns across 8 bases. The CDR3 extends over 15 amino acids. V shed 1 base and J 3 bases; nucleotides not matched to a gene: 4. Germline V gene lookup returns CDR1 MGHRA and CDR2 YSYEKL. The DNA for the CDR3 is TGCGCCAGCAGCCAAGGCAGACAGGGGTACTATGGCTACACCTTC. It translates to CASSQGRQGYYGYTF.

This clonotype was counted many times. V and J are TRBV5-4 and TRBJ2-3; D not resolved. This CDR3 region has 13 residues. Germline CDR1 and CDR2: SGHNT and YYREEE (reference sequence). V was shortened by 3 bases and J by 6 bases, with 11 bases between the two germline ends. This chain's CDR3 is CASSSDPSDTQYF. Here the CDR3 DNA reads TGTGCCAGCAGCTCGGACCCGTCGGATACGCAGTATTTT.